Below, 32 T cell receptor beta chains from the same sample are listed, as sequenced in a study of metastatic and nonmetastatic thyroid tumors. TCRdb re-analyzed the PCR reads through MiXCR. Of 30,000 or so clones in the sample, roughly 15% were seen once. Patients were all untreated before their thyroid surgery. The sequenced material came from blood. All receptors come from a female donor with papillary thyroid cancer or a benign thyroid nodule (not recorded which). Some clones in this sample may be carry-over from other donors' samples.

This clone was picked up a small number of times. The chain joins TRBV14 to TRBJ1-3; D ambiguous. Trimming took 1 base from V and 2 from J, leaving 12 bases between them. This CDR3 contains 16 residues. The germline CDR1 and CDR2 sequences are SGHDN and FVKESK. DNA of the CDR3: TGTGCCAGCAGCCAAGGCATAGCGAATCCTGGAAACACCATATATTTT. As protein: CASSQGIANPGNTIYF.

This clone is termed medium-sized. The chain has TRBV27 and TRBJ2-1; 7 nucleotides align to TRBD1. The CDR3 runs to 18 residues. CDR1 is MNHEY, CDR2 SMNVEV, per germline (reference sequence). With 1 base clipped from V and 6 bases from J, the junction kept 15 bases outside the gene matches. The CDR3 sequence is CASSLFRMGQRTFNEQFF. The CDR3 nucleotides are TGTGCCAGCAGTTTATTCAGGATGGGACAGAGAACATTCAATGAGCAGTTCTTC.

This chain links TRBV20-1 with TRBJ1-6; 9 bases are shared with TRBD1. With 5 bases clipped from V and 7 bases from J, the junction kept 18 bases outside the gene matches. The CDR3 contains 18 residues. Germline V gene sequence: CDR1 DFQATT, CDR2 SNEGSKA (reference sequence). The CDR3 DNA is TGCAGTGCTTCGGTGGTACAGGGGGCCATCCCTAAGAATTCACCCCTCCACTTT. This sequence encodes CSASVVQGAIPKNSPLHF.

Remarks on this clone: One end of the junction does not line up with germline, which may come from a read error. V usage is TRBV20-1 and J usage is TRBJ2-6, with D perhaps matching TRBD1 or TRBD2 (5 bases each). The germline V gene has CDR1 DFQATT and CDR2 SNEGSKA (reference sequence). This CDR3 is 15 amino acids long. DNA for the CDR3: TGCAGCGCTAGGGACGGCTCCTCTGGTGCCAACGTCCTGACTTTC. As protein: CSARDGSSGANVLTF.

This clone was seen many times. The chain uses TRBV19 and TRBJ2-1; the D gene is possibly TRBD2 (6 bases). The germline V gene encodes CDR1 LNHDA and CDR2 SQIVND (reference sequence). The CDR3 length is 16 residues. Trimming shortened V by 3 bases and J by 5 bases, and 17 bases separated the two germline ends. As DNA, the CDR3 is TGTGCCAGTAGTATGTGGTCGGGAGAGATCGACAATGAGCAGTTCTTC. Translated, it gives CASSMWSGEIDNEQFF.

This clone was seen repeatedly, ten times or more. This rearrangement joins TRBV6-1 to TRBJ1-5; possible D gene TRBD1, 5 bases. CDR1 MNHNS and CDR2 SASEGT come from the germline V gene. Trimming took 1 base from V and 4 from J, leaving 8 bases between them. The CDR3 consists of 14 residues. The CDR3 coding sequence is TGTGCCAGCAGTGAAGGGGGCGGGAATCAGCCCCAGCATTTT. It is translated as CASSEGGGNQPQHF.

This clone was seen repeatedly, ten times or more. The chain couples TRBV6-1 to TRBJ2-1, with 13 bases lining up with TRBD2. J was trimmed by 8 bases and V by 5 bases; bases with no gene match: 9. The germline V gene encodes CDR1 MNHNS and CDR2 SASEGT. This CDR3 has 16 amino acids. CDR3 sequence reads: CASSPRGLAGEYEQFF. The CDR3 bases are TGTGCCAGCAGTCCCCGCGGACTAGCGGGAGAATATGAGCAGTTCTTC.

The table lists this clone with many counts. This chain joins TRBV20-1 and TRBJ2-3, with 12 bases fitting TRBD2. The CDR3 extends over 16 amino acids. The germline V gene encodes CDR1 DFQATT and CDR2 SNEGSKA (reference sequence). After removal of 3 bases from V and 2 bases from J, the junction contained 6 bases not matched to a gene. For the CDR3, the DNA is TGCAGTGCTAGGTATGGACTAGCGGGAAACACAGATACGCAGTATTTT. Translating it yields CSARYGLAGNTDTQYF.

The V call is TRBV12-3 or TRBV12-4, the J call TRBJ2-1, with no clear D. The CDR3 extends over 14 amino acids. V dropped 3 bases and J dropped 2 bases, with 8 bases sitting between them. CDR3: CASSFPGPYNEQFF. The CDR3 nucleotides are TGTGCCAGCAGTTTCCCCGGGCCCTACAATGAGCAGTTCTTC.

This clone occurred many times. A much larger clone is a single base away; this may be a read error. At the DNA level, this CDR3 is encoded by other sequences in the same sample as well. The genes are TRBV28 and TRBJ2-4; 12 bases line up with TRBD2. Germline V lookup: CDR1 MDHEN, CDR2 SYDVKM. CDR3 length: 15 residues. This chain's CDR3 is CASRTSGSAKNIQYF. CDR3 in DNA: TGTGCCAGCAGGACTAGCGGGAGTGCCAAAAACATTCAGTACTTT.

This clone has a count of ten or more. The chain employs TRBV5-4 and TRBJ2-1; 9 bases agree with TRBD2. CDR3 length: 14 amino acids. From germline, CDR1 is SGHNT and CDR2 YYREEE (reference sequence). The V and J ends lost 7 bases and 4 bases, in that order; junction bases with no gene match: 6. The CDR3 bases are TGTGCCAGCCGCCCGACTAGCGGATACAATGAGCAGTTCTTC. Translated, it gives CASRPTSGYNEQFF. The variable domain in full, completed from reference TRBV5-4 and TRBJ2-1, reads ETGVTQSPTHLIKTRGQQVTLRCSSQSGHNTVSWYQQALGQGPQFIFQYYREEENGRGNFPPRFSGLQFPNYSSELNVNALELDDSALYLCASRPTSGYNEQFFGPGTRLTVL.

This clone was observed many times. This sequence joins TRBV7-9 and TRBJ2-3; 9 bases fit TRBD2. The CDR3 contains 17 residues. After removal of 5 bases from V and 1 base from J, the junction contained 10 bases not matched to a gene. The V gene's germline CDR1 is SEHNR and CDR2 FQNEAQ (reference sequence). The chain's CDR3 is CASSPTGGRDGTDTQYF. CDR3 DNA: TGTGCCAGCAGCCCCACGGGCGGGAGGGACGGCACAGATACGCAGTATTTT.

This clone was seen at least ten times. The chain carries TRBV5-5 and TRBJ1-6, with TRBD1 identical over 9 bases. This CDR3 has 15 residues. Germline V gene lookup returns CDR1 SGHKS and CDR2 YYEKEE (reference sequence). V lost 4 bases to trimming and J lost 9 bases; unmatched junction nucleotides: 8. This CDR3 is CASSSSGTGISPLHF. CDR3 nucleotides: TGTGCCAGCAGCAGCTCCGGGACAGGGATTTCACCCCTCCACTTT.

V usage is TRBV20-1 and J usage is TRBJ2-1, with 7 bases fitting TRBD2. Germline V gene sequence: CDR1 DFQATT, CDR2 SNEGSKA (reference sequence). This CDR3 has 16 residues. Trimming cost V 2 bases and J 5 bases; bases outside gene matches: 12. The CDR3 reads CSARPRGRGRDNEQFF. CDR3 coding DNA: TGCAGTGCTAGACCTCGTGGTAGAGGGAGGGACAATGAGCAGTTCTTC.

This clone showed up just a few times. This chain joins TRBV12-3 or TRBV12-4 and TRBJ2-3; D remains ambiguous. The CDR3 runs to 17 residues. Trimming shortened V by 0 bases and J by 0 bases, and 13 bases separated the two germline ends. The CDR3, as DNA: TGTGCCAGCAGTTTAGCCATGATCGGAACTAGCACAGATACGCAGTATTTT. This sequence encodes CASSLAMIGTSTDTQYF.

Sample share makes this clone medium-sized. The same CDR3 arises from other DNA sequences in this sample as well. The rearrangement joins TRBV7-3 to TRBJ2-1, with TRBD2 matching 8 bases. The length of the CDR3 is 15 residues. Germline V gene lookup returns CDR1 SGHTA and CDR2 FQGTGA. V shed 0 bases, J shed 3 bases, and the junction held 1 base outside the gene matches. The CDR3 loop reads CASSLTSGDYNEQFF. The CDR3 DNA reads as TGTGCCAGCAGCTTAACTAGCGGGGACTACAATGAGCAGTTCTTC.

In its sample, this clone was seen many times. DNA for the CDR3: TGTGCCAGCAGGCGTCCAGGGGAGACCCAGTACTTC. It codes for CASRRPGETQYF. The chain recombines TRBV6-2 or TRBV6-3 with TRBJ2-5; TRBD1 is a possible D gene (5 bases). V was shortened by 6 bases and J by 5 bases, with 10 bases between the two germline ends. The germline CDR1 and CDR2 sequences are MNHEY and SVGEGT. The CDR3 runs to 12 residues.

This clone has at least ten counts. V is TRBV6-1 and J is TRBJ2-7; the D gene is possibly TRBD2 (6 bases). CDR1 and CDR2 (germline): MNHNS, SASEGT. V was trimmed by 8 bases and J by 0 bases, leaving 14 bases between them. The CDR3 spans 14 residues. CDR3 residues: CASLRDSASYEQYF. DNA of the CDR3: TGTGCCAGCTTACGGGACTCCGCCTCCTACGAGCAGTACTTC.

This clone was counted at least ten times. The chain links TRBV10-3 to TRBJ2-7; the D gene is possibly TRBD1 (5 bases). The CDR3 runs 14 residues. Trimming removed 0 bases at V and 3 bases at J, with 9 bases between. Germline V CDR1 and CDR2: ENHRY, SYGVKD. The CDR3 region is CAISESIGDYEQYF. The CDR3 DNA reads as TGTGCCATCAGTGAGTCGATAGGGGACTACGAGCAGTACTTC.

This clone was found many times. The chain links TRBV27 to TRBJ2-2; 11 nucleotides match TRBD2. Germline V gives CDR1 MNHEY, CDR2 SMNVEV (reference sequence). The length of the CDR3 is 14 residues. Trimming took 6 bases from V and 7 from J; bases not matched to a gene: 4. The CDR3 loop reads CASRSSGRYGELFF. CDR3 in DNA: TGTGCCAGCAGGTCTAGCGGGAGGTACGGGGAGCTGTTTTTT.

This clone was detected only a few times. This chain connects TRBV10-3 to TRBJ1-2; no definite D call. The V gene lost 6 bases and the J gene lost 5 bases, with 13 bases spanning the gap. There are 13 residues in the CDR3. Germline values: CDR1 ENHRY, CDR2 SYGVKD. CDR3 region: CAISARTDYGYTF. CDR3 bases: TGTGCCATCAGCGCTAGGACGGATTATGGCTACACCTTC.

This clone was counted at least ten times. The chain employs TRBV12-3 or TRBV12-4 and TRBJ2-5, with no clear D. The CDR3 extends over 12 amino acids. V lost 1 base, J lost 7 bases, and 7 bases lay in between. For the CDR3, the DNA is TGTGCCAGCAGTTTAGGGGTAACGACCCAGTACTTC. Amino acid sequence: CASSLGVTTQYF.

At least ten counts were recorded for this clone. The V and J genes are TRBV19 and TRBJ1-2; D uncertain. The V and J ends lost 6 bases and 4 bases respectively, with 21 bases between them. Germline CDR1 LNHDA, CDR2 SQIVND (reference sequence). This CDR3 is 16 amino acids long. CDR3 sequence: CASRLQPTSGPYGYTF. DNA of the CDR3: TGTGCCAGTAGGCTACAGCCTACCTCCGGACCCTATGGCTACACCTTC.

As for this clone: This CDR3 is also generated by other DNA sequences in the sample. The chain employs TRBV5-1 and TRBJ2-7; D possibly corresponds to TRBD2 (5 bases). CDR3 size: 14 residues. The germline CDR1 and CDR2 sequences are SGHRS and YFSETQ. V lost 0 bases and J 0 bases, leaving 7 bases between the germline ends. Here the CDR3 reads CASSLAGNSYEQYF. The DNA for the CDR3 is TGCGCCAGCAGCTTGGCCGGGAACTCCTACGAGCAGTACTTC.

This clone came up a few times. The chain joins TRBV20-1 to TRBJ1-5; 7 nucleotides agree with TRBD1. CDR3 size: 13 residues. The J segment lost 1 base and the V segment lost 5 bases, leaving 2 bases of the junction unmatched. Germline-derived CDR1 and CDR2 are DFQATT and SNEGSKA (reference sequence). This CDR3 reads CSASQGSNQPQHF. The DNA of the CDR3 is TGCAGTGCTTCACAGGGGAGCAATCAGCCCCAGCATTTT.

There are many counts of this clone. The chain links TRBV9 to TRBJ2-1, with TRBD2 identical over 7 bases. Germline loops: CDR1 SGDLS, CDR2 YYNGEE. V gave up 4 bases and J gave up 5 bases; unmatched junction bases: 12. There are 16 residues in the CDR3. CDR3 DNA sequence: TGTGCCAGCAGCCCCCGCGGGGCGGGAGCCCACAATGAGCAGTTCTTC. This gives the protein CASSPRGAGAHNEQFF.

This clone was picked up many times. The chain employs TRBV12-3 or TRBV12-4 and TRBJ2-4; 11 nucleotides align to TRBD2. With V trimmed by 6 bases and J by 8 bases, 12 bases remained unmatched. The CDR3 extends over 16 amino acids. Here the CDR3 reads CASRFGVAGGQDIQYF. The CDR3 bases are TGTGCCAGCAGATTCGGGGTAGCGGGAGGGCAGGACATTCAGTACTTC.

This clone has a count of ten or more. This chain uses TRBV6-4 with TRBJ2-2; TRBD2 matches at 11 bases. Germline CDR1 is MRHNA and CDR2 is SNTAGT. The CDR3 consists of 15 residues. V gave up 3 bases and J gave up 11 bases; unmatched junction bases: 8. The CDR3: CASSETSGSSRELFF. CDR3 DNA: TGTGCCAGCAGTGAAACTAGCGGGAGTTCGCGAGAGCTGTTTTTT.

The gene calls are TRBV2 and TRBJ2-7; D is tentatively TRBD1 or TRBD2 (5 bases each). The CDR3 covers 14 residues. The germline V gene encodes CDR1 SNHLY and CDR2 FYNNEI. V was trimmed by 5 bases and J by 7 bases, leaving 18 bases between them. In DNA, the CDR3 is TGTGCCAGCAGTTATTATCAGGGCTCGGGGGAGCAGTACTTC. This gives the protein CASSYYQGSGEQYF.

This clone occurred many times. The gene calls are TRBV30 and TRBJ1-1, with D uncertain. The CDR3 runs 12 residues. The germline gives CDR1 GTSNPN, CDR2 SVGIG (reference sequence). Trimming took 2 bases from V and 6 from J, leaving 10 bases between them. This CDR3 reads CAWSPRRSEAFF. The DNA for the CDR3 is TGTGCCTGGAGTCCGAGACGGTCTGAAGCTTTCTTT.

This clone was detected ten times or more. V usage is TRBV5-1 and J usage is TRBJ2-1, with 8 nucleotides matching TRBD1. V gave up 0 bases and J gave up 4 bases; unmatched junction bases: 6. This CDR3 spans 16 amino acids. Germline lookup yields CDR1 SGHRS and CDR2 YFSETQ. The CDR3 DNA reads as TGCGCCAGCAGCTTGGGAACAGGGGGGAGGTACAATGAGCAGTTCTTC. This gives the protein CASSLGTGGRYNEQFF.

As concerns this clone: A read error may produce the germline difference seen at one junction end. This rearrangement joins TRBV6-5 to TRBJ2-5; D not certain. In germline, CDR1 is MNHEY, CDR2 SVGAGI. There are 12 residues in the CDR3. CDR3 bases: TGTGCCAGTAGTTACACCCAAGAGACCAAGTACTTC. It encodes CASSYTQETKYF.